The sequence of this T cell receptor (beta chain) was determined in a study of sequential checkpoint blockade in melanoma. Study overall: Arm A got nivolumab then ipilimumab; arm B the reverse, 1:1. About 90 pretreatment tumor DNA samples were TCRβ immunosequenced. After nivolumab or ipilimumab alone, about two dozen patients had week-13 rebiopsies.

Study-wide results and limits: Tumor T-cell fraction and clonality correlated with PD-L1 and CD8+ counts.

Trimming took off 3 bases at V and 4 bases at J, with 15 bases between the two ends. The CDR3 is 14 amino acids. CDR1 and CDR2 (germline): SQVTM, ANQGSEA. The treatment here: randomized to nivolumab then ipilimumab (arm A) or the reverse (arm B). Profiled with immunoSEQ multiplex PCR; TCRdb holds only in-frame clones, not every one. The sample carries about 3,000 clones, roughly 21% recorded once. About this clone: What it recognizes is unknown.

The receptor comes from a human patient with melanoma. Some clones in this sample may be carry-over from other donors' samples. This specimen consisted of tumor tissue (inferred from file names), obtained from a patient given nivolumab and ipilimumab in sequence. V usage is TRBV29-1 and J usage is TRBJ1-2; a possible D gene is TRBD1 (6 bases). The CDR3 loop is CSVEEQGRGYGYTF. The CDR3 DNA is TGCAGCGTTGAGGAACAGGGAAGGGGCTATGGCTACACCTTC.